This entry concerns a single T cell receptor (beta chain). Antigen unknown. These data are taken from a study of T cell responses to AZD1222 COVID-19 vaccine. Clones were sequenced by immunoSEQ multiplex PCR, and TCRdb holds only the in-frame ones, with some missing. The sample gives over 100,000 clones, roughly 90% of which show up once; just over 2.5% is in the top ten. Study-wide findings and caveats: After the peak T cell response, and only then, were repertoires sampled. Vaccine-associated CD4 TCRs ranged over spike, dominating at 160-218 and 743-854. Most donors were white British, females outnumbered males, and clonal diversity was possibly underestimated. Seropositive status at baseline applied to only six AZD1222 recipients.

Trimming cost V 5 bases and J 4 bases; bases outside gene matches: 7. In germline, CDR1 is MGHDK, CDR2 SYGVNS. The CDR3 loop spans 14 amino acids. The chain carries TRBV25-1 and TRBJ1-2, with 7 bases fitting TRBD1. The receptor was derived from an adult who received the AZD1222 COVID-19 vaccine. Sequencing used peripheral blood, obtained 28 days after the second AZD1222 dose. The CDR3: CASSRQGGGYGYTF. The CDR3 region has the DNA TGTGCCAGCAGTCGTCAGGGGGGAGGCTATGGCTACACCTTC.